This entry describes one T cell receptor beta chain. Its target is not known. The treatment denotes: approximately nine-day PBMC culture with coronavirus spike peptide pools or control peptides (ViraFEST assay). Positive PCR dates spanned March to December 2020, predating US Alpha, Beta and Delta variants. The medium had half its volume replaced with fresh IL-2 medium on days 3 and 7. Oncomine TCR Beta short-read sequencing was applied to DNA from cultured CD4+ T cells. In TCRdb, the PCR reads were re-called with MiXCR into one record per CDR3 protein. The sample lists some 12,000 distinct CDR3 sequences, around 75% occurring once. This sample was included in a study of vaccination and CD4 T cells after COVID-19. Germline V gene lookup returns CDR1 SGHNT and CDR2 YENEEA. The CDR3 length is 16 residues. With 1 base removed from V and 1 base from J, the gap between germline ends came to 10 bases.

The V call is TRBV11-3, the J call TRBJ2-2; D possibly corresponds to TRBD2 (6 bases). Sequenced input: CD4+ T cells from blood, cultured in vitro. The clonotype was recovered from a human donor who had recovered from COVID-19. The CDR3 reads CASSLAGALNTGELFF. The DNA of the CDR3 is TGTGCCAGCAGCTTAGCGGGAGCCCTGAACACCGGGGAGCTGTTTTTT.